The clone carrying this T cell receptor (beta chain) was detected many times. The data were taken from a study of Graves' ophthalmopathy and Graves' hyperthyroidism. RNA transcripts provided the template for amplifying TCR beta CDR3 regions. First-round RT-PCR relied on HTBI primers, and a second-round multiplex PCR came next. From the multiplex PCR reads, TCRdb called clonotypes with MiXCR, one entry per CDR3 protein. Of hundreds of thousands of distinct CDR3 sequences in the sample, about a fifth were seen once. Germline CDR1 reads MNHGY; CDR2 reads SAAAGT. V dropped 6 bases and J dropped 5; count of bases not matched to a gene: 8. The CDR3 has 15 amino acids.

The sample comprised peripheral blood. The J gene is TRBJ2-2, the V gene TRBV6-8, with 8 bases that match TRBD1. This clonotype originated in a woman younger than 35 with stable Graves' hyperthyroidism. Some clones in this sample may be carry-over from other donors' samples. The CDR3 region is CASSYRTGCTGELFF. CDR3 DNA sequence: TGTGCCAGCAGCTACCGGACAGGGTGTACCGGGGAGCTGTTTTTT.